The rows below give T cell receptor beta chains drawn from one sample of a study of breast tumors, draining lymph nodes, adjacent tissues. TCRdb independently ran MiXCR on the multiplex PCR reads; one entry per CDR3 protein. The sample holds 15,000 to 20,000 distinct CDR3 sequences; around 60% are singletons and the top ten take approximately 20%. Sequenced input: tumor-adjacent breast tissue. All receptors derive from a female donor with breast cancer. Some clones in this sample may be carry-over from other donors' samples. CDR3s include the opening cysteine and the closing phenylalanine or tryptophan. Each record gives: CDR3 length, D gene, V gene, clone size, J gene, CDR3 protein, CDR3 DNA. D genes are given only for firm matches. The size of a clone is reported for some rows only, either as once, few or many, or as a class for expanded clones.

length: 12
D: -
V: TRBV7-2
size: few
J: TRBJ2-1
CDR3: CASSLGPWGQFF
DNA: TGTGCCAGCAGCTTAGGACCATGGGGGCAGTTCTTC

length: 16
D: -
V: TRBV30
size: -
J: TRBJ1-6
CDR3: CAWSASFREINSPLHF
DNA: TGTGCCTGGAGCGCGTCGTTCCGGGAGATAAATTCACCCCTCCACTTT

length: 14
D: -
V: TRBV5-1
size: -
J: TRBJ1-2
CDR3: CASSQDPAVYGYTF
DNA: TGCGCCAGCAGCCAAGATCCGGCGGTGTATGGCTACACCTTC

length: 16
D: -
V: TRBV15
size: -
J: TRBJ2-3
CDR3: CATSRDLLFSTDTQYF
DNA: TGTGCCACCAGCAGAGATCTCCTATTTAGCACAGATACGCAGTATTTT

length: 17
D: -
V: TRBV19
size: -
J: TRBJ1-2
CDR3: CASSINMGRDRNYGYTF
DNA: TGTGCCAGTAGTATCAATATGGGAAGAGACAGGAACTATGGCTACACCTTC

length: 15
D: TRBD1
V: TRBV20-1
size: medium-sized
J: TRBJ2-1
CDR3: CSARGLGGRYNEQFF
DNA: TGCAGTGCTAGAGGGTTAGGGGGCCGGTACAATGAGCAGTTCTTC

length: 17
D: TRBD2
V: TRBV7-6
size: -
J: TRBJ2-3
CDR3: CASSPSVSGVGTDTQYF
DNA: TGTGCCAGCAGCCCGTCGGTTAGCGGGGTAGGAACAGATACGCAGTATTTT

length: 11
D: -
V: TRBV2
size: many
J: TRBJ1-1
CDR3: CASTANTEAFF
DNA: TGTGCCAGCACCGCGAACACTGAAGCTTTCTTT

length: 11
D: -
V: TRBV20-1
size: -
J: TRBJ2-5
CDR3: CSAENSETQSF
DNA: TGCAGTGCTGAAAACAGCGAGACCCAGTCCTTC

length: 17
D: -
V: TRBV5-1
size: medium-sized
J: TRBJ2-3
CDR3: CASSKGHRDRFTDTQYF
DNA: TGCGCCAGCAGCAAGGGGCACAGGGATAGGTTCACAGATACGCAGTATTTT

length: 15
D: TRBD1
V: TRBV2
size: -
J: TRBJ1-2
CDR3: CASRTQGESNYGYTF
DNA: TGTGCCAGCAGAACTCAGGGGGAATCTAACTATGGCTACACCTTC

length: 13
D: TRBD1
V: TRBV7-9
size: -
J: TRBJ2-1
CDR3: CASRYRQGYEQFF
DNA: TGTGCCAGCAGATACCGACAGGGGTATGAGCAGTTCTTC

length: 12
D: TRBD2
V: TRBV12-5
size: -
J: TRBJ2-1
CDR3: CASGPSGRGQFF
DNA: TGTGCTAGTGGCCCCAGCGGGAGAGGACAGTTCTTC

length: 14
D: -
V: TRBV2
size: many
J: TRBJ2-5
CDR3: CASIKTQAGETQYF
DNA: TGTGCCAGCATTAAGACTCAAGCAGGAGAGACCCAGTACTTC

length: 13
D: -
V: TRBV15
size: -
J: TRBJ1-2
CDR3: CATSSGGNYGYTF
DNA: TGTGCCACCAGCAGTGGCGGAAACTATGGCTACACCTTC

length: 11
D: -
V: TRBV7-9
size: -
J: TRBJ2-6
CDR3: CASSPGYVLTF
DNA: TGTGCCAGCAGCCCCGGTTACGTCCTGACTTTC

length: 14
D: TRBD1
V: TRBV29-1
size: -
J: TRBJ1-5
CDR3: CSVLITPGGQPQHF
DNA: TGCAGCGTCCTGATCACACCAGGGGGTCAGCCCCAGCATTTT

length: 15
D: -
V: TRBV6-5
size: many
J: TRBJ1-1
CDR3: CASTPPGGDGTEAFF
DNA: TGTGCCAGCACCCCGCCGGGGGGAGATGGCACTGAAGCTTTCTTT

length: 12
D: -
V: TRBV20-1
size: -
J: TRBJ2-3
CDR3: CSARPGSDTQYF
DNA: TGCAGTGCTAGACCCGGGTCAGATACGCAGTATTTT